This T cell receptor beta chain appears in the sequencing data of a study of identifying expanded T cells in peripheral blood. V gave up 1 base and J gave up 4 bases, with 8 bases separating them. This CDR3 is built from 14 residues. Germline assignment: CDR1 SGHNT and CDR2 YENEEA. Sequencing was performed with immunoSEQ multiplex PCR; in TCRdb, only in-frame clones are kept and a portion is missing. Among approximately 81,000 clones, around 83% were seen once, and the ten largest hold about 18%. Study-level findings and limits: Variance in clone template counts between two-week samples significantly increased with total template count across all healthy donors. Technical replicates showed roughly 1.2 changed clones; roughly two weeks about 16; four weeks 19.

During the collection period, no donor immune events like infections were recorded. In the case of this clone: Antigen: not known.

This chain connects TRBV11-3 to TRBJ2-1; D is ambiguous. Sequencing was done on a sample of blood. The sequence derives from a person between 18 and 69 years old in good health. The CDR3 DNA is TGTGCCAGCAGCTTAGGAATAGGTTACAATGAGCAGTTCTTC. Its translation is CASSLGIGYNEQFF.